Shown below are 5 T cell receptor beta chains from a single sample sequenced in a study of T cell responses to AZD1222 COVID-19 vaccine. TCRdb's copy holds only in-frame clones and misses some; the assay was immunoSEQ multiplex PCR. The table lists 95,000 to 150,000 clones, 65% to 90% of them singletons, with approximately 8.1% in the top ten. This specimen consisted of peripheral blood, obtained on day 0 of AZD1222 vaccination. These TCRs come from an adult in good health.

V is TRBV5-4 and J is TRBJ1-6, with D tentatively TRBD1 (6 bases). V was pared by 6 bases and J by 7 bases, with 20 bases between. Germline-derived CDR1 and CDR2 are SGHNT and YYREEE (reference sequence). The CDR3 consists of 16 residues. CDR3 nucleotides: TGTGCCAGCACCGAACCCCACGGGGGCGGGAATTCACCCCTCCACTTT. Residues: CASTEPHGGGNSPLHF.

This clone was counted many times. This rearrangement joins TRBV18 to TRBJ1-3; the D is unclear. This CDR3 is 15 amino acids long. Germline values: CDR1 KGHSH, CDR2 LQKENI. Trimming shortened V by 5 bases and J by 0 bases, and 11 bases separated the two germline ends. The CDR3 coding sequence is TGTGCCAGCTCATCGGAAGTTAGCTCTGGAAACACCATATATTTT. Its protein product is CASSSEVSSGNTIYF.

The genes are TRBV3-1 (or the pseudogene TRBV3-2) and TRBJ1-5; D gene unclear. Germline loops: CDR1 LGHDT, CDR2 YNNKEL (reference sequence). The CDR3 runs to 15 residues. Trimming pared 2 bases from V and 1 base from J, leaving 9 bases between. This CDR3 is CASSQSDPSNQPQHF. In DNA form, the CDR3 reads TGTGCCAGCAGCCAATCTGACCCCAGCAATCAGCCCCAGCATTTT.

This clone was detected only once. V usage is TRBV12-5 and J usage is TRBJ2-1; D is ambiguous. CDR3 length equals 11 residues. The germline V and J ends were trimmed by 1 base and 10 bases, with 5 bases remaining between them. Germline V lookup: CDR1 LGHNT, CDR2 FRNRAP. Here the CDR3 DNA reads TGTGCTAGTGGTTTGGCGCTAGAGCAGTTCTTC. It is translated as CASGLALEQFF.

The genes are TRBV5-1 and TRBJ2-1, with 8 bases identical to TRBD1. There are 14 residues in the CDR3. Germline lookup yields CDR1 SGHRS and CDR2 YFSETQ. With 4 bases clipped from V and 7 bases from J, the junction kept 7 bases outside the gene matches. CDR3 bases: TGCGCCAGCAGCCGAACAGGGGGTTCGAATGAGCAGTTCTTC. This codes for CASSRTGGSNEQFF. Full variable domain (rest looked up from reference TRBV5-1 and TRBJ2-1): KAGVTQTPRYLIKTRGQQVTLSCSPISGHRSVSWYQQTPGQGLQFLFEYFSETQRNKGNFPGRFSGRQFSNSRSEMNVSTLELGDSALYLCASSRTGGSNEQFFGPGTRLTVL.